This T cell receptor beta chain was identified during a study of siplizumab effects on memory and regulatory T cells. Study conclusions and caveats: The study found that siplizumab significantly reduced alloreactive sequences traceable to unstimulated CD4+ memory cells.

About this clone itself: Its antigen is still unknown.

TCRdb's table, derived via immunoSEQ multiplex PCR, lists solely in-frame clones and lacks some. Of about 63,000 clones listed, approximately 87% are singletons. The CDR3 is 16 amino acids. The V and J ends lost 5 bases and 8 bases respectively, with 22 bases between them. Germline CDR1 reads MNHEY; CDR2 reads SMNVEV (reference sequence). The chain has TRBV27 and TRBJ1-3; D perhaps matches TRBD1 (5 bases). The sequenced material came from memory CD4+ T cells sorted from blood. The sequence derives from a human donor in good health. Here the CDR3 reads CASSIYVREGGYTIYF. The CDR3, as DNA: TGTGCCAGCAGTATCTACGTCAGGGAAGGAGGATACACCATATATTTT.